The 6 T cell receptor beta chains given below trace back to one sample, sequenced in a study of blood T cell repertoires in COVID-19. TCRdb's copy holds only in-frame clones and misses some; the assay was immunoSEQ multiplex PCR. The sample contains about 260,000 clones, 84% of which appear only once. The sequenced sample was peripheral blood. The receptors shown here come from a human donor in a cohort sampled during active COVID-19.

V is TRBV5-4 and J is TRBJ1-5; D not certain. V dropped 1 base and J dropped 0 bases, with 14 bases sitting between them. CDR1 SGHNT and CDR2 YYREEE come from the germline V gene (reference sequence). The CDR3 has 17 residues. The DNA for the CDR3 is TGTGCCAGCAGCTTGCTTCAACCTACTCATAGCAATCAGCCCCAGCATTTT. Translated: CASSLLQPTHSNQPQHF.

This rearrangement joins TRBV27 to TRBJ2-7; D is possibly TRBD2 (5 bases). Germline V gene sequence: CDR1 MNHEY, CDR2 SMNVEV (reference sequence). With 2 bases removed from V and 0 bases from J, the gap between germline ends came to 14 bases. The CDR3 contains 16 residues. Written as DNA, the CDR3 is TGTGCCAGCAGTTTACTCGGGAAGGGAAGCTCCTACGAGCAGTACTTC. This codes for CASSLLGKGSSYEQYF.

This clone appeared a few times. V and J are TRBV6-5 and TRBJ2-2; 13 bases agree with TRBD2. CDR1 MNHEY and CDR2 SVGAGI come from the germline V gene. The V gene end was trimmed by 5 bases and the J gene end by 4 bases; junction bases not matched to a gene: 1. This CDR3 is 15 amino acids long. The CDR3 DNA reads TGTGCCAGCAGTACTAGCGGGAGGGGCACCGGGGAGCTGTTTTTT. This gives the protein CASSTSGRGTGELFF.

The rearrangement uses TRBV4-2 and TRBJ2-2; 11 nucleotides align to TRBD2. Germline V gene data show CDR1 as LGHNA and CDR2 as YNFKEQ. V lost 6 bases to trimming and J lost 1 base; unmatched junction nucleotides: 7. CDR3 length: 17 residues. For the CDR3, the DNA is TGTGCCAGCAGAGAGATAGCGGGAGGGAGGAACACCGGGGAGCTGTTTTTT. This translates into CASREIAGGRNTGELFF.

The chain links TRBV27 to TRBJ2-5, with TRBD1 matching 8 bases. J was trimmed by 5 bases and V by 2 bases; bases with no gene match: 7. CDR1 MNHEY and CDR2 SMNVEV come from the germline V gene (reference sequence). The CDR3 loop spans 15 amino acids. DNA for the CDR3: TGTGCCAGCAGTTTAGAGGCAGGGGGCAGGGAGACCCAGTACTTC. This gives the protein CASSLEAGGRETQYF.

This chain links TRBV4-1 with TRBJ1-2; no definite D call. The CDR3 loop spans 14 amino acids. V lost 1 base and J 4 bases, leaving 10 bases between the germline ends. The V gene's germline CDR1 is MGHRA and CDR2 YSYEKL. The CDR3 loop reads CASSQAAQAYGYTF. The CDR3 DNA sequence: TGCGCCAGCAGCCAAGCCGCTCAAGCCTATGGCTACACCTTC.